The T cell receptor beta chain under discussion was sequenced for a study of shared clonotypes between healthy human individuals. Notes on this clone: Its antigen is currently unknown.

Study-level results: Despite large depth, sorted-subset datasets appeared incompletely sequenced. Depth of sequencing was expected to influence donor clonotype sharing.

TCRdb's table, derived via immunoSEQ multiplex PCR, lists solely in-frame clones and lacks some. The sample includes some 790,000 clones, just under 75% of them seen just once. The sequence derives from a woman aged 25 to 39 in good health. Sample: memory CD4+ T cells sorted from blood. The subset here: CD45RA-negative fraction.

In DNA, the CDR3 is TGTGCCAGCAGGGGGGCGGGACTAACTTACGAGCAGTACTTC. Amino acids: CASRGAGLTYEQYF. The rearrangement joins TRBV6-1 to TRBJ2-7; possible D gene TRBD2, 7 bases. The V and J ends lost 6 bases and 4 bases respectively, with 16 bases between them. CDR3 length equals 14 residues. Germline V gives CDR1 MNHNS, CDR2 SASEGT.